These 23 T cell receptor beta chains were all obtained from the same sample, sequenced in a study of T cell responses to AZD1222 COVID-19 vaccine. Assay: immunoSEQ multiplex PCR; the TCRdb copy retains only in-frame clones and omits some. This sample yields some 120,000 clones, of which approximately 86% are seen a single time; about 6.2% belongs to the top ten. This specimen consisted of peripheral blood, obtained on day 0 of AZD1222 vaccination. These receptors were obtained from an adult in good health.

V and J are TRBV24-1 and TRBJ1-2; 9 bases match TRBD1. There are 15 residues in the CDR3. CDR1 is KGHDR and CDR2 is SFDVKD in the germline V gene. The J segment lost 2 bases and the V segment lost 2 bases, leaving 2 bases of the junction unmatched. In DNA, the CDR3 is TGTGCCACCAGTGATTCGGGACAGGGAAACTATGGCTACACCTTC. This gives the protein CATSDSGQGNYGYTF.

The sample holds one count of this clone. The V call is TRBV29-1, the J call TRBJ1-2, with D tentatively TRBD1 (6 bases). Germline V gene data show CDR1 as SQVTM and CDR2 as ANQGSEA. CDR3 length equals 13 residues. V dropped 0 bases and J dropped 3 bases, with 8 bases sitting between them. This CDR3 is CSVEEGADYGYTF. The DNA for the CDR3 is TGCAGCGTTGAAGAGGGGGCAGACTATGGCTACACCTTC. Full variable domain (rest looked up from reference TRBV29-1 and TRBJ1-2): SAVISQKPSRDICQRGTSLTIQCQVDSQVTMMFWYRQQPGQSLTLIATANQGSEATYESGFVIDKFPISRPNLTFSTLTVSNMSPEDSSIYLCSVEEGADYGYTFGSGTRLTVV.

J is TRBJ2-5 and V is TRBV5-4, with 7 nucleotides matching TRBD1. V lost 4 bases, J lost 5 bases, and 8 bases stayed unmatched. The germline gives CDR1 SGHNT, CDR2 YYREEE (reference sequence). CDR3 length: 14 residues. This CDR3 reads CASSLWTGGETQYF. The CDR3, as DNA: TGTGCCAGCAGCCTATGGACAGGAGGCGAGACCCAGTACTTC.

The rearrangement joins TRBV5-4 to TRBJ2-3; 14 bases are shared with TRBD2. Per the germline V gene, CDR1 is SGHNT and CDR2 is YYREEE (reference sequence). The V segment lost 4 bases and the J segment 6 bases; nucleotides outside the gene matches: 10. The CDR3 is made up of 17 amino acids. The CDR3 DNA reads TGTGCCAGCAGCAGAAACGGACTAGCGGGGGGTCGGGATACGCAGTATTTT. Translated: CASSRNGLAGGRDTQYF.

To note about this clone: In the same sample, other DNA sequences code for this CDR3. This CDR3 reads CASSLRGAYQPQHF. The CDR3 DNA reads as TGTGCCAGCAGTTTACGGGGGGCATATCAGCCCCAGCATTTT. This rearrangement joins TRBV28 to TRBJ1-5, with D perhaps matching TRBD1 (6 bases). The germline V gene encodes CDR1 MDHEN and CDR2 SYDVKM. V was shortened by 2 bases and J by 5 bases, with 10 bases between the two germline ends. CDR3 length equals 14 residues. The variable domain in full, completed from reference TRBV28 and TRBJ1-5, reads DVKVTQSSRYLVKRTGEKVFLECVQDMDHENMFWYRQDPGLGLRLIYFSYDVKMKEKGDIPEGYSVSREKKERFSLILESASTNQTSMYLCASSLRGAYQPQHFGDGTRLSIL.

In DNA, the CDR3 is TGCGCCAGCAGTCCTAGACATACTCGAAGCACAGATACGCAGTATTTT. It yields the protein CASSPRHTRSTDTQYF. V is TRBV4-1 and J is TRBJ2-3; the D is unclear. CDR1 is MGHRA and CDR2 is YSYEKL in the germline V gene. The ends were cut back, 6 bases at V and 0 bases at J, with 16 bases in the middle. This CDR3 spans 16 amino acids.

V usage is TRBV28 and J usage is TRBJ1-3; tentative D call: TRBD1 (5 bases). The CDR3 extends over 16 amino acids. V gave up 5 bases and J gave up 1 base, with 15 bases separating them. The germline gives CDR1 MDHEN, CDR2 SYDVKM. The CDR3 DNA is TGTGCCAGCAGTCCCTCGGGGGGGATGTCTGGAAACACCATATATTTT. Protein sequence: CASSPSGGMSGNTIYF.

This clone was counted ten times or more. V usage is TRBV5-4 and J usage is TRBJ1-1; TRBD1 might be the D (6 bases). CDR3 length: 16 residues. Deletions cut 0 bases from V and 0 bases from J, with 12 bases between. CDR1 and CDR2 (germline): SGHNT, YYREEE (reference sequence). The CDR3, as DNA: TGTGCCAGCAGCTTGGATCAAGGGGGGCTGAACACTGAAGCTTTCTTT. It specifies CASSLDQGGLNTEAFF.

The V and J genes are TRBV7-2 and TRBJ2-5, with D tentatively TRBD2 (6 bases). The V end lost 0 bases, the J end lost 1 base, and 9 bases lay between the germline ends. Germline V gives CDR1 SGHTA, CDR2 FQGNSA. This CDR3 has 15 residues. CDR3 DNA: TGTGCCAGCAGCTTAGCGTTGGGGGGCCAAGAGACCCAGTACTTC. As protein: CASSLALGGQETQYF.

The genes are TRBV3-1 (or the pseudogene TRBV3-2) and TRBJ1-1; D possibly corresponds to TRBD1 (5 bases). In germline, CDR1 is LGHDT, CDR2 YNNKEL (reference sequence). V gave up 4 bases and J gave up 0 bases, with 9 bases separating them. CDR3 length: 14 amino acids. The CDR3 DNA reads TGTGCCAGCAGCCCCCGGACATTGAACACTGAAGCTTTCTTT. This encodes CASSPRTLNTEAFF.

For this clone: The same CDR3 also results from other DNA sequences found in this sample. This rearrangement joins TRBV9 to TRBJ2-2; no firm D call. CDR1 is SGDLS and CDR2 is YYNGEE in the germline V gene. V was cut by 0 bases and J by 0 bases, with 9 bases left in between. CDR3 length: 16 residues. CDR3 sequence: CASSVAGGANTGELFF. Written as DNA, the CDR3 is TGTGCCAGCAGCGTAGCTGGCGGAGCGAACACCGGGGAGCTGTTTTTT.

This sequence joins TRBV5-1 and TRBJ2-2; possibly TRBD1 or TRBD2 for D (5 bases each). V was shortened by 0 bases and J by 0 bases, with 12 bases between the two germline ends. The germline gives CDR1 SGHRS, CDR2 YFSETQ. This CDR3 has 17 amino acids. The CDR3 DNA reads TGCGCCAGCAGCTTGGCCCGGGGCCCGCCGAACACCGGGGAGCTGTTTTTT. As protein: CASSLARGPPNTGELFF.

The chain links TRBV2 to TRBJ2-2, with D perhaps TRBD1 (6 bases). Germline lookup yields CDR1 SNHLY and CDR2 FYNNEI. Trimming pared 5 bases from V and 8 bases from J, leaving 15 bases between. The CDR3 runs 14 residues. The CDR3 sequence: CASSSRGQRGELFF. The CDR3 DNA is TGTGCCAGCAGTTCTCGGGGACAAAGAGGGGAGCTGTTTTTT.

The chain recombines TRBV5-1 with TRBJ2-7, with D possibly matching TRBD1 (6 bases). V lost 3 bases, J lost 7 bases, and 26 bases lay in between. CDR3 length equals 17 residues. In germline, CDR1 is SGHRS, CDR2 YFSETQ. The CDR3 sequence: CASSSRSRDIYWNEQYF. CDR3 bases: TGCGCCAGCAGCTCCAGGTCCCGGGACATATACTGGAATGAGCAGTACTTC.

The chain employs TRBV18 and TRBJ2-7; 7 positions agree with TRBD2. The V segment lost 2 bases and the J segment 3 bases; nucleotides outside the gene matches: 4. Germline V lookup: CDR1 KGHSH, CDR2 LQKENI. The CDR3 runs to 14 residues. The CDR3 nucleotides are TGTGCCAGCTCACCAGGGAGGGGAGGCTACGAGCAGTACTTC. Translation: CASSPGRGGYEQYF. Together with reference TRBV18 and TRBJ2-7, the CDR3 gives the full variable domain: NAGVMQNPRHLVRRRGQEARLRCSPMKGHSHVYWYRQLPEEGLKFMVYLQKENIIDESGMPKERFSAEFPKEGPSILRIQQVVRGDSAAYFCASSPGRGGYEQYFGPGTRLTVT.

This clone was seen a single time. V gene TRBV19 combines with J gene TRBJ1-2, with D perhaps TRBD1 (6 bases). CDR3 length equals 16 residues. Germline CDR1 and CDR2: LNHDA and SQIVND (reference sequence). Trimming shortened V by 3 bases and J by 8 bases, and 22 bases separated the two germline ends. CDR3 loop: CASSIKRGTTGSGYTF. The CDR3 nucleotides read TGTGCCAGTAGTATTAAGAGGGGGACAACAGGTTCCGGCTACACCTTC.

This clone has just a few counts. The CDR3 loop reads CASSSSGTRNPYEQYF. The CDR3 bases are TGTGCCAGCAGTTCCTCCGGGACAAGGAACCCCTACGAGCAGTACTTC. V and J are TRBV28 and TRBJ2-7; D may be TRBD1 (6 bases). This CDR3 region has 16 residues. V was clipped by 4 bases and J by 2 bases, with 18 bases between them. Per the germline V gene, CDR1 is MDHEN and CDR2 is SYDVKM.

CDR3 sequence reads: CASSLGQGGGYTF. Here the CDR3 DNA reads TGTGCCAGCAGTTTAGGGCAGGGAGGCGGCTACACCTTC. This chain uses TRBV12-3 or TRBV12-4 with TRBJ1-2; weak D call: TRBD1 (5 bases). Trimming left V 1 base short and J 8 bases short, with 11 bases between. This CDR3 is 13 amino acids long.

A single count supports this clone. This chain connects TRBV7-2 to TRBJ1-1; D not certain. The V and J ends lost 5 bases and 6 bases respectively, with 10 bases between them. Germline V gene sequence: CDR1 SGHTA, CDR2 FQGNSA. The CDR3 consists of 12 residues. The CDR3 sequence is CASSLGVPEAFF. CDR3 in DNA: TGTGCCAGCAGCCTGGGTGTCCCTGAAGCTTTCTTT.

This clone was counted only a few times. The chain links TRBV6-2 or TRBV6-3 to TRBJ2-1; 10 bases are a match to TRBD2. Per germline, CDR1 MNHEY and CDR2 SVGEGT. The CDR3 is 19 residues long. The trim removed 3 bases at V and 1 base at J, leaving 12 bases unmatched. CDR3 bases: TGTGCCAGCAGTTATTGGCTAGCGGGGGCCTTGCAGTCCTACAATGAGCAGTTCTTC. It encodes CASSYWLAGALQSYNEQFF.

The chain combines TRBV3-1 (or the pseudogene TRBV3-2) with TRBJ1-3; 9 nucleotides agree with TRBD1. V lost 4 bases, J lost 7 bases, and 14 bases stayed unmatched. The CDR3 length is 17 residues. Germline V gene sequence: CDR1 LGHDT, CDR2 YNNKEL (reference sequence). The CDR3 sequence is CASSRRIGQGKRNTIYF. The CDR3 bases are TGTGCCAGCAGCCGACGAATAGGACAGGGGAAGCGGAACACCATATATTTT.

The chain employs TRBV27 and TRBJ2-7; D is unresolved. The CDR3 loop spans 13 amino acids. Trimming stripped 0 bases from V and 6 bases from J, with 9 bases between. CDR1 is MNHEY and CDR2 is SMNVEV in the germline V gene (reference sequence). This chain's CDR3 is CASSLSGLSEQYF. The CDR3 DNA reads as TGTGCCAGCAGTTTATCGGGGTTGAGCGAGCAGTACTTC.

The chain has TRBV7-8 and TRBJ2-1; perhaps TRBD2 as D (6 bases). The CDR3 contains 16 residues. The V end lost 2 bases, the J end lost 8 bases, and 19 bases lay between the germline ends. The germline gives CDR1 SGHVS, CDR2 FQNEAQ. DNA of the CDR3: TGTGCCAGCAGCTTAAGGGCCGGCGAACTAGCCCATGAGCAGTTCTTC. It is translated as CASSLRAGELAHEQFF.